The 32 T cell receptor beta chains below were found in one sample sequenced in a study of identical twins. One entry per CDR3 protein, called by TCRdb with MiXCR from the 5' RACE reads. The sample shows 1.5 million or so distinct CDR3 sequences, about 32% of them seen only once. Material for sequencing was cord blood. These TCRs come from a newborn girl in good health.

This chain connects TRBV20-1 to TRBJ2-7; 7 nucleotides line up with TRBD2. This CDR3 comprises 14 residues. The germline V gene encodes CDR1 DFQATT and CDR2 SNEGSKA (reference sequence). V shed 6 bases, J shed 2 bases, and the junction held 10 bases outside the gene matches. The CDR3 nucleotides are TGCAGTGCCCCCGGGGGGACGGTTCCCTACGAGCAGTACTTC. Amino acids: CSAPGGTVPYEQYF.

In its sample, this clonotype was seen a few times. J is TRBJ2-1 and V is TRBV12-3 or TRBV12-4; D call uncertain. Deletions cut 0 bases from V and 5 bases from J, with 14 bases between. The CDR3 extends over 16 amino acids. CDR3 sequence reads: CASSLARASNDNEQFF. CDR3 DNA sequence: TGTGCCAGCAGTTTAGCCCGGGCTAGTAATGACAATGAGCAGTTCTTC.

In this sample, this clonotype turned up a few times. The rearrangement uses TRBV5-1 and TRBJ2-4; D could derive from TRBD1 or TRBD2 (7 bases each). CDR3 size: 15 residues. The germline CDR1 and CDR2 sequences are SGHRS and YFSETQ. Trimming shortened V by 5 bases and J by 7 bases, and 19 bases separated the two germline ends. The CDR3 nucleotides are TGCGCCAGCAGTTCAGGGGGGGACCTGTGGAACATTCAGTACTTC. Protein: CASSSGGDLWNIQYF.

The chain links TRBV10-3 to TRBJ1-6; possible D gene TRBD1, 6 bases. V lost 6 bases, J lost 7 bases, and 13 bases lay in between. CDR1 ENHRY and CDR2 SYGVKD come from the germline V gene. The CDR3 spans 14 residues. The CDR3 sequence: CAISETGTNSPLHF. The CDR3 DNA is TGTGCCATCAGCGAAACAGGGACCAATTCACCCCTCCACTTT.

J is TRBJ2-1 and V is TRBV7-8; TRBD2 might be the D (6 bases). The germline V and J ends were trimmed by 5 bases and 6 bases, with 17 bases remaining between them. The CDR3 contains 15 residues. Germline assignment: CDR1 SGHVS and CDR2 FQNEAQ. The CDR3 DNA follows: TGTGCCAGCAGCCGGGCTCCGGGACTCTTCAATGAGCAGTTCTTC. This translates into CASSRAPGLFNEQFF.

Only a few counts were recorded for this clonotype. The chain couples TRBV27 to TRBJ2-5; 8 nucleotides match TRBD1. V shed 3 bases, J shed 10 bases, and the junction held 4 bases outside the gene matches. Per germline, CDR1 MNHEY and CDR2 SMNVEV (reference sequence). The CDR3 consists of 12 residues. The CDR3 is CASSFIGQGQYF. CDR3 nucleotide sequence: TGTGCCAGCAGTTTTATCGGACAGGGCCAGTACTTC.

Details on this clonotype: A much bigger clone sits one base away, suggesting this may be a read error. The rearrangement uses TRBV10-2 and TRBJ2-7; 9 nucleotides agree with TRBD2. This CDR3 comprises 16 residues. Germline lookup yields CDR1 WSHSY and CDR2 SAAADI. CDR3 DNA: TGCGCCAGCGGTGAGTTCGGACTAGCGCCTTCCTACGAGCAGTACTTC. The encoded protein is CASGEFGLAPSYEQYF.

The gene calls are TRBV6-5 and TRBJ2-1; TRBD1 matches 11 bases. After removal of 0 bases from V and 6 bases from J, the junction contained 10 bases not matched to a gene. This CDR3 is 18 amino acids long. Germline CDR1 reads MNHEY; CDR2 reads SVGAGI. The CDR3 DNA reads TGTGCCAGCAGTTACTCTTCGACTCCGGGACAGGGGGGCAATGAGCAGTTCTTC. It codes for CASSYSSTPGQGGNEQFF.

This chain uses TRBV10-3 with TRBJ1-1, with D maybe TRBD1 (6 bases). Trimming removed 2 bases at V and 4 bases at J, with 29 bases between. The CDR3 consists of 20 residues. Germline CDR1 and CDR2: ENHRY and SYGVKD. CDR3 amino acids: CAISEGQKSSYEQYPTEAFF. CDR3 coding DNA: TGTGCCATCAGTGAGGGACAGAAGAGCTCCTACGAGCAGTACCCCACTGAAGCTTTCTTT.

J is TRBJ2-7 and V is TRBV12-5, with D possibly being TRBD1 (6 bases). This CDR3 comprises 16 residues. CDR1 and CDR2 (germline): LGHNT, FRNRAP. V lost 5 bases, J lost 0 bases, and 17 bases lay in between. Written as DNA, the CDR3 is TGTGCTAGTGGTCCCCCCCACAGGGTGAGCTCCTACGAGCAGTACTTC. This codes for CASGPPHRVSSYEQYF.

The chain is built from TRBV5-1 and TRBJ1-2; D gene ambiguous. The CDR3 runs 14 residues. The germline gives CDR1 SGHRS, CDR2 YFSETQ. Deletions cut 5 bases from V and 5 bases from J, with 16 bases between. CDR3 sequence reads: CASRAPGRTYGYTF. As DNA, the CDR3 is TGCGCCAGCAGGGCCCCTGGACGGACTTATGGCTACACCTTC.

The J gene is TRBJ2-4, the V gene TRBV5-1, with TRBD2 matching over 9 bases. The DNA end favors TRBJ2-7, so the J call may be wrong. CDR3 length equals 15 residues. Germline V gene data show CDR1 as SGHRS and CDR2 as YFSETQ. The CDR3 region is CASSLKVAGDYEQYF. DNA of the CDR3: TGCGCCAGCAGCTTGAAGGTAGCGGGGGACTACGAGCAGTACTTC.

This clonotype has a handful of counts. The chain links TRBV7-9 to TRBJ2-7; TRBD2 is a possible D gene (5 bases). The CDR3 length is 16 residues. The V end lost 5 bases, the J end lost 1 base, and 18 bases lay between the germline ends. CDR1 is SEHNR and CDR2 is FQNEAQ in the germline V gene (reference sequence). This CDR3 reads CASSPIGKRISYEQYF. DNA of the CDR3: TGTGCCAGCAGCCCTATCGGGAAACGGATTTCCTACGAGCAGTACTTC.

This chain connects TRBV2 to TRBJ1-2, with D maybe TRBD1 (5 bases). V lost 2 bases and J 3 bases, leaving 10 bases between the germline ends. The CDR3 covers 14 residues. Germline assignment: CDR1 SNHLY and CDR2 FYNNEI. The CDR3 loop reads CASSERKGDYGYTF. The CDR3 bases are TGTGCCAGCAGTGAACGTAAAGGGGACTATGGCTACACCTTC. Full variable domain (outside the CDR3, taken from reference TRBV2 and TRBJ1-2): EPEVTQTPSHQVTQMGQEVILRCVPISNHLYFYWYRQILGQKVEFLVSFYNNEISEKSEIFDDQFSVERPDGSNFTLKIRSTKLEDSAMYFCASSERKGDYGYTFGSGTRLTVV.

This chain joins TRBV20-1 and TRBJ2-1; D uncertain. Germline assignment: CDR1 DFQATT and CDR2 SNEGSKA (reference sequence). This CDR3 has 14 amino acids. V was shortened by 2 bases and J by 5 bases, with 13 bases between the two germline ends. The CDR3: CSARLSTTHNEQFF. Here the CDR3 DNA reads TGCAGTGCTAGACTTTCGACCACCCACAATGAGCAGTTCTTC.

The table lists this clonotype with a few counts. This rearrangement joins TRBV4-2 to TRBJ2-7; TRBD2 aligns across 9 bases. CDR1 and CDR2 (germline): LGHNA, YNFKEQ. V shed 1 base, J shed 7 bases, and the junction held 5 bases outside the gene matches. There are 14 residues in the CDR3. The CDR3 coding sequence is TGTGCCAGCAGCCAAGCCCCGACTAGCGGAGAGCAGTACTTC. As protein: CASSQAPTSGEQYF.

This clonotype was seen a handful of times. This chain's CDR3 is CASSPGLRQPQHF. In DNA, the CDR3 is TGCGCCAGCAGTCCAGGGTTACGACAGCCCCAGCATTTT. The chain joins TRBV5-1 to TRBJ1-5; D is possibly TRBD1 (5 bases). The CDR3 totals 13 residues. V lost 5 bases, J lost 7 bases, and 13 bases lay in between. Germline-derived CDR1 and CDR2 are SGHRS and YFSETQ. The entire variable domain, with the rest obtained from reference TRBV5-1 and TRBJ1-5, is as follows: KAGVTQTPRYLIKTRGQQVTLSCSPISGHRSVSWYQQTPGQGLQFLFEYFSETQRNKGNFPGRFSGRQFSNSRSEMNVSTLELGDSALYLCASSPGLRQPQHFGDGTRLSIL.

This clonotype was found many times. The chain couples TRBV27 to TRBJ1-2; 7 positions agree with TRBD1. In germline, CDR1 is MNHEY, CDR2 SMNVEV (reference sequence). The CDR3 has 15 amino acids. Trimming cost V 4 bases and J 0 bases; bases outside gene matches: 5. The CDR3: CASSSRTGPNYGYTF. The CDR3, as DNA: TGTGCCAGCAGTTCTCGGACAGGTCCTAACTATGGCTACACCTTC.

The chain links TRBV2 to TRBJ1-4; D possibly corresponds to TRBD1 (6 bases). In germline, CDR1 is SNHLY, CDR2 FYNNEI. The CDR3 has 14 amino acids. The V end was cut by 5 bases, the J end by 4 bases, with 11 bases between. In nucleotides, the CDR3 is TGTGCCAGCAGTTCGGGACACTTTAATGAAAAACTGTTTTTT. As protein: CASSSGHFNEKLFF.

This clonotype showed up just a few times. The chain combines TRBV20-1 with TRBJ1-2; D remains ambiguous. Germline loops: CDR1 DFQATT, CDR2 SNEGSKA (reference sequence). V gave up 0 bases and J gave up 0 bases, with 11 bases separating them. The CDR3 consists of 15 residues. CDR3 nucleotide sequence: TGCAGTGCTAGAGAAGGAGGGCGGCCTAACTATGGCTACACCTTC. Amino acid sequence: CSAREGGRPNYGYTF.

A note on this clonotype: The CDR3 does not close with the conserved phenylalanine or tryptophan, likely indicating a read error. CDR3 residues: CSVRGLAGVNTQYY. The CDR3 DNA reads TGCAGCGTTAGGGGACTAGCGGGAGTCAATACGCAGTATTAT. The chain combines TRBV29-1 with TRBJ2-3; TRBD2 matches at 14 bases. Germline CDR1 reads SQVTM; CDR2 reads ANQGSEA. The junction had 5 bases not matched to a gene; V was cut back by 5 bases and J by 7 bases. This CDR3 region has 14 residues.

This chain uses TRBV12-3 or TRBV12-4 with TRBJ2-1; D is unresolved. Matching the DNA end better, TRBJ2-7 makes the J call doubtful. CDR3 size: 13 residues. Here the CDR3 DNA reads TGTGCCAGCAGTTTCGGCACTCACAATGAGCAGTACTTC. It encodes CASSFGTHNEQYF.

This clonotype was seen a few times. This chain links TRBV9 with TRBJ1-1; maybe TRBD1 (5 bases). Germline-derived CDR1 and CDR2 are SGDLS and YYNGEE. Trimming shortened V by 0 bases and J by 4 bases, and 10 bases separated the two germline ends. CDR3 length equals 14 residues. The CDR3 reads CASSVGWGVTEAFF. The CDR3 DNA is TGTGCCAGCAGCGTAGGGTGGGGGGTCACTGAAGCTTTCTTT.

The rearrangement links TRBV10-1 to TRBJ2-3; D not resolved. CDR3 size: 17 residues. Trimming left V 3 bases short and J 0 bases short, with 16 bases between. CDR1 is WNHNN, CDR2 SYGVQD, per germline (reference sequence). The CDR3 is CASSDGNYLGSTDTQYF. Here the CDR3 DNA reads TGCGCCAGCAGTGACGGAAACTACCTTGGAAGCACAGATACGCAGTATTTT.

Turning to this clonotype: Sequence at one end of the junction differs from germline and may be a read error. This chain joins TRBV2 and TRBJ1-1; D is possibly TRBD1 (5 bases). The CDR3 totals 15 residues. Per germline, CDR1 SNHLY and CDR2 FYNNEI. CDR3 nucleotides: TGCGCCAGCAGTGAAGAAGGGGTCCCGAACACTGAAGCTTTCTTT. It codes for CASSEEGVPNTEAFF. Full variable domain (outside the CDR3, taken from reference TRBV2 and TRBJ1-1): EPEVTQTPSHQVTQMGQEVILRCVPISNHLYFYWYRQILGQKVEFLVSFYNNEISEKSEIFDDQFSVERPDGSNFTLKIRSTKLEDSAMYFCASSEEGVPNTEAFFGQGTRLTVV.

This clonotype occurred a few times. V usage is TRBV4-1 and J usage is TRBJ2-3, with 12 nucleotides matching TRBD2. The CDR3 length is 16 residues. V was pared by 1 base and J by 4 bases, with 3 bases of the junction left unmatched. Germline CDR1 reads MGHRA; CDR2 reads YSYEKL. CDR3 protein: CASSQGASGRADTQYF. As DNA, the CDR3 is TGCGCCAGCAGCCAAGGGGCTAGCGGGAGGGCAGATACGCAGTATTTT.

The gene calls are TRBV2 and TRBJ1-1; D not certain. Germline CDR1 is SNHLY and CDR2 is FYNNEI. The V gene lost 7 bases and the J gene lost 0 bases, with 6 bases spanning the gap. This CDR3 is built from 12 residues. CDR3 amino acids: CASIRMNTEAFF. In nucleotides, the CDR3 is TGTGCCAGCATCAGGATGAACACTGAAGCTTTCTTT.

V usage is TRBV13 and J usage is TRBJ1-1, with 7 bases lining up with TRBD1. Germline CDR1 is PRHDT and CDR2 is FYEKMQ (reference sequence). J lost 4 bases, V lost 5 bases, and 7 bases had no gene match. The CDR3 runs 14 residues. Written as DNA, the CDR3 is TGTGCCAGCAGCGAGGACAGGTTGACCACTGAAGCTTTCTTT. Encoded protein: CASSEDRLTTEAFF.

A few counts support this clonotype. The rearrangement uses TRBV20-1 and TRBJ1-2, with 7 positions matching TRBD1. J gave up 2 bases and V 3 bases, and 9 bases lay outside the gene matches. CDR3 length equals 15 residues. Per germline, CDR1 DFQATT and CDR2 SNEGSKA (reference sequence). The CDR3 region is CSASGPQGGNYGYTF. The CDR3 nucleotides are TGCAGTGCTAGCGGTCCCCAGGGGGGCAACTATGGCTACACCTTC.

This clonotype was observed a handful of times. The chain joins TRBV20-1 to TRBJ2-1; possibly TRBD1 or TRBD2 for D (5 bases each). In germline, CDR1 is DFQATT, CDR2 SNEGSKA (reference sequence). The length of the CDR3 is 17 residues. Trimming pared 3 bases from V and 5 bases from J, leaving 23 bases between. The CDR3 DNA sequence: TGCAGTGCTAGCCCCCCCTATGAAGGGACGACGAACAATGAGCAGTTCTTC. Its protein is CSASPPYEGTTNNEQFF.

The rearrangement joins TRBV6-6 to TRBJ2-7; no reliable D call. The CDR3 runs to 12 residues. V gave up 0 bases and J gave up 6 bases, with 6 bases separating them. From germline, CDR1 is MNHNY and CDR2 SVGAGI (reference sequence). CDR3 region: CASSYSSAEQYF. Written as DNA, the CDR3 is TGTGCCAGCAGTTACTCAAGCGCCGAGCAGTACTTC.

The V call is TRBV4-1, the J call TRBJ2-1; no clear D gene. Deletions cut 4 bases from V and 9 bases from J, with 16 bases between. Germline V lookup: CDR1 MGHRA, CDR2 YSYEKL. CDR3 size: 14 residues. CDR3 in amino acids: CASSLTVLVGEQFF. For the CDR3, the DNA is TGCGCCAGCAGCCTTACGGTCCTCGTGGGTGAGCAGTTCTTC.